The TCR beta chain described here comes from a study of blood T cell repertoires in COVID-19. Study context: Material from acute and convalescent COVID-19 was sourced from the United States, Italy and Spain.

The count of this clone is one. This CDR3 is 18 amino acids long. The data were produced by immunoSEQ multiplex PCR, yet TCRdb's version contains in-frame clones alone and is incomplete. The repertoire consists of about 120,000 clones, with less than 85% occurring once and the leading ten covering under 3%. The sample consisted of peripheral blood. V usage is TRBV21-1 and J usage is TRBJ2-4; no DNA check was done on the table's D call, TRBD2. TRBV21-1 counts as a pseudogene. The clonotype was recovered from a man aged 25-45 years with acute or convalescent COVID-19. The CDR3: CASRGRLAGGMAKNIQYF. The CDR3 coding sequence is TGTGCCAGCAGGGGGAGACTAGCGGGAGGGATGGCCAAAAACATTCAGTACTTC.